Here is one T cell receptor (beta chain) with its context. Germline CDR1 is LNHNV and CDR2 is YYDKDF (reference sequence). This CDR3 comprises 16 residues. Between the trimmed V and J ends, which lost 0 bases and 4 bases, there was a span of 12 bases. This sample stems from a study of blood T cell repertoires in COVID-19. The wider study: The cDNA or gDNA used as material had been derived from T cells, B-cell-depleted T cells, or PBMCs.

The table came from immunoSEQ multiplex PCR; TCRdb's copy has only in-frame clones and leaves some out. The profile shows approximately 70,000 clones, 88% of them singletons. The gene calls are TRBV15 and TRBJ1-4; D not certain. The receptor's source is a woman aged 55-69 years with acute or convalescent COVID-19. Sequenced sample: peripheral blood. CDR3 residues: CATSRDAAYGNEKLFF. Here the CDR3 DNA reads TGTGCCACCAGCAGAGATGCGGCCTATGGTAATGAAAAACTGTTTTTT.